A single sample gave rise to the 27 T cell receptor beta chains below, sequenced in a study of lymphopenia after photon versus proton radiotherapy. Sequencing used immunoSEQ multiplex PCR; TCRdb keeps in-frame clones, though not all of them. The sample includes roughly 17,000 clones, approximately 92% of them seen just once. The input for sequencing was peripheral blood, taken from a patient treated with photon-based radiotherapy. The receptors come from a woman aged 40 to 50 with cholangiocarcinoma.

A note on this clone: One end of the junction varies from germline; a read error may be responsible. The same CDR3 is also encoded by other DNA sequences in this sample. The chain has TRBV2 and TRBJ1-2; D is unresolved. Germline CDR1 is SNHLY and CDR2 is FYNNEI. There are 11 residues in the CDR3. The CDR3 region is CARSGDYGYTF. DNA for the CDR3: TGCGCCAGATCAGGAGACTATGGCTACACCTTC.

This chain connects TRBV18 to TRBJ2-7, with TRBD1 identical over 7 bases. Germline V gives CDR1 KGHSH, CDR2 LQKENI. This CDR3 region has 14 residues. V shed 4 bases and J 1 base; nucleotides not matched to a gene: 4. The CDR3 nucleotides are TGTGCCAGCTCACGGGGGACAGATTCCTACGAGCAGTACTTC. This translates into CASSRGTDSYEQYF.

CDR3 coding DNA: TGTGCCAGCTCACCACGGGGGGGACTTGCCACAGATACGCAGTATTTT. Translating gives CASSPRGGLATDTQYF. The rearrangement uses TRBV18 and TRBJ2-3, with 7 positions matching TRBD2. Germline CDR1 is KGHSH and CDR2 is LQKENI. Trimming removed 1 base from V and 2 bases from J; junction bases left unmatched: 6. The CDR3 extends over 16 amino acids.

The gene calls are TRBV7-6 and TRBJ1-4; 7 bases are a match to TRBD1. This CDR3 has 16 residues. Germline loops: CDR1 SGHVS, CDR2 FNYEAQ. Unmatched junction bases numbered 10, after V lost 4 bases and J lost 5 bases. DNA for the CDR3: TGTGCCAGCAGCTCAGGGGGGGGCACGGTAAATGAAAAACTGTTTTTT. This gives the protein CASSSGGGTVNEKLFF.

Points on this clone: This CDR3 is also generated by other DNA sequences in the sample. The chain joins TRBV9 to TRBJ1-1, with D perhaps matching TRBD1 (6 bases). Germline CDR1 reads SGDLS; CDR2 reads YYNGEE. Deletions cut 0 bases from V and 3 bases from J, with 12 bases between. The CDR3 loop spans 15 amino acids. For the CDR3, the DNA is TGTGCCAGCAGCGTAGCTGGGGGGCGGGACACTGAAGCTTTCTTT. As protein: CASSVAGGRDTEAFF.

This chain connects TRBV4-1 to TRBJ2-7; D remains ambiguous. The CDR3 consists of 14 residues. Germline CDR1 MGHRA, CDR2 YSYEKL. The V and J ends lost 0 bases and 6 bases respectively, with 12 bases between them. DNA of the CDR3: TGCGCCAGCAGCCAAGATGTTCCCCCCCCCGAGCAGTACTTC. Residues: CASSQDVPPPEQYF.

The gene calls are TRBV5-4 and TRBJ2-7; TRBD2 is a possible D gene (7 bases). Germline V CDR1 and CDR2: SGHNT, YYREEE (reference sequence). V lost 4 bases and J lost 2, with 16 bases in between. The CDR3 has 15 amino acids. The CDR3 is CASSPVGGATYEQYF. DNA for the CDR3: TGTGCCAGCAGCCCCGTTGGGGGGGCAACCTACGAGCAGTACTTC. Complete variable domain (other parts from reference TRBV5-4 and TRBJ2-7): ETGVTQSPTHLIKTRGQQVTLRCSSQSGHNTVSWYQQALGQGPQFIFQYYREEENGRGNFPPRFSGLQFPNYSSELNVNALELDDSALYLCASSPVGGATYEQYFGPGTRLTVT.

The chain carries TRBV13 and TRBJ2-1; 14 nucleotides match TRBD2. The CDR3 spans 19 residues. The germline V gene has CDR1 PRHDT and CDR2 FYEKMQ (reference sequence). Trimming took 4 bases from V and 5 from J; bases not matched to a gene: 13. The CDR3 region has the DNA TGTGCCAGCAGCTCGGGAAAAGGACTAGCGGGGGGTACCCACAATGAGCAGTTCTTC. It specifies CASSSGKGLAGGTHNEQFF.

The chain joins TRBV5-1 to TRBJ2-5; no definite D call. Trimming took 4 bases from V and 1 from J, leaving 8 bases between them. CDR3 length equals 13 residues. The V gene's germline CDR1 is SGHRS and CDR2 YFSETQ. Here the CDR3 DNA reads TGCGCCAGCAGCGTTGACACCCAAGAGACCCAGTACTTC. As protein: CASSVDTQETQYF.

This chain connects TRBV7-2 to TRBJ2-3; possible D gene TRBD2, 6 bases. Germline loops: CDR1 SGHTA, CDR2 FQGNSA. This CDR3 contains 15 residues. Trimming pared 2 bases from V and 3 bases from J, leaving 12 bases between. This CDR3 is CASSLQASDTDTQYF. CDR3 nucleotide sequence: TGTGCCAGCAGCTTACAGGCTAGCGATACAGATACGCAGTATTTT.

The genes are TRBV29-1 and TRBJ2-7; 11 bases map to TRBD2. The V segment lost 6 bases and the J segment 6 bases; nucleotides outside the gene matches: 10. The length of the CDR3 is 14 residues. Germline CDR1 is SQVTM and CDR2 is ANQGSEA. The CDR3 sequence: CSVRMLTSGSEQYF. For the CDR3, the DNA is TGCAGCGTGAGGATGCTAACTAGCGGGAGCGAGCAGTACTTC.

This clone was detected only a few times. The rearrangement joins TRBV27 to TRBJ1-2; no clear D. The CDR3 is 14 amino acids. The germline V gene has CDR1 MNHEY and CDR2 SMNVEV (reference sequence). V lost 2 bases and J 6 bases, leaving 13 bases between the germline ends. DNA for the CDR3: TGTGCCAGCAGTTTAGGCAAGCCTTGGGATGGCTACACCTTC. Its protein is CASSLGKPWDGYTF.

V gene TRBV30 combines with J gene TRBJ1-5; tentatively, D is TRBD1 (5 bases). V was cut by 1 base and J by 9 bases, with 22 bases left in between. Germline V gene sequence: CDR1 GTSNPN, CDR2 SVGIG (reference sequence). This CDR3 comprises 16 residues. As DNA, the CDR3 is TGTGCCTGGAGTGGCTTGCACGACAGCTCCCGAGGGCCCCAGCATTTT. Translating it yields CAWSGLHDSSRGPQHF.

V gene TRBV27 combines with J gene TRBJ1-2, with 7 bases that match TRBD1. Germline loops: CDR1 MNHEY, CDR2 SMNVEV (reference sequence). V shed 5 bases, J shed 4 bases, and the junction held 1 base outside the gene matches. The CDR3 contains 12 residues. The CDR3 region has the DNA TGTGCCAGCAGTCCAGGGGGCTATGGCTACACCTTC. Amino acid sequence: CASSPGGYGYTF.

CDR3 sequence (DNA): TGTGCCAGCAGCACACCGACAGTGAACACTGAAGCTTTCTTT. Translating gives CASSTPTVNTEAFF. V is TRBV28 and J is TRBJ1-1, with a weak D call TRBD1 (5 bases). Germline CDR1 reads MDHEN; CDR2 reads SYDVKM. Trimming pared 6 bases from V and 0 bases from J, leaving 11 bases between. This CDR3 region has 14 residues. The full variable domain, its missing parts supplied by reference TRBV28 and TRBJ1-1, is DVKVTQSSRYLVKRTGEKVFLECVQDMDHENMFWYRQDPGLGLRLIYFSYDVKMKEKGDIPEGYSVSREKKERFSLILESASTNQTSMYLCASSTPTVNTEAFFGQGTRLTVV.

J is TRBJ2-3 and V is TRBV7-9, with D possibly TRBD2 on 6 matching bases. V was clipped by 4 bases and J by 6 bases, with 8 bases between them. Per germline, CDR1 SEHNR and CDR2 FQNEAQ (reference sequence). The CDR3 sequence is 12 residues long. CDR3 sequence: CASSSAGDTQYF. CDR3 bases: TGTGCCAGCAGCTCGGCGGGGGATACGCAGTATTTT.

This clone was detected only a few times. The V gene is TRBV6-1, the J gene TRBJ2-7; TRBD1 might be the D (6 bases). The CDR3 is made up of 14 amino acids. Germline V gene lookup returns CDR1 MNHNS and CDR2 SASEGT. The V and J ends lost 1 base and 5 bases respectively, with 12 bases between them. The CDR3 region is CASSEGAGVDEQYF. CDR3 coding DNA: TGTGCCAGCAGTGAAGGGGCAGGGGTGGACGAGCAGTACTTC.

The rearrangement joins TRBV4-2 to TRBJ1-5; D may be TRBD1 (6 bases). CDR1 LGHNA and CDR2 YNFKEQ come from the germline V gene. The CDR3 is 19 amino acids. Trimming cost V 0 bases and J 1 base, with 19 bases left between them. The CDR3 coding sequence is TGTGCCAGCAGCCAAGATTCGGGGGCTGGGGTAGGGAGCAATCAGCCCCAGCATTTT. It yields the protein CASSQDSGAGVGSNQPQHF.

This sequence joins TRBV9 and TRBJ2-2; D is unresolved. Germline V gene sequence: CDR1 SGDLS, CDR2 YYNGEE. V was shortened by 0 bases and J by 7 bases, with 4 bases between the two germline ends. The CDR3 is made up of 12 amino acids. The CDR3 DNA sequence: TGTGCCAGCAGCGTAGTTATCGGGGAGCTGTTTTTT. Translated, it gives CASSVVIGELFF.

This chain links TRBV7-3 with TRBJ2-5, with D perhaps being TRBD1 or TRBD2 (6 bases each). Germline CDR1 reads SGHTA; CDR2 reads FQGTGA. Trimming shortened V by 5 bases and J by 0 bases, and 13 bases separated the two germline ends. The length of the CDR3 is 15 residues. The CDR3 sequence: CASSTGGGNQETQYF. CDR3 nucleotides: TGTGCCAGCAGCACCGGAGGGGGGAACCAAGAGACCCAGTACTTC.

This chain joins TRBV2 and TRBJ2-2; TRBD2 aligns across 10 bases. The V and J ends lost 7 bases and 0 bases, in that order; junction bases with no gene match: 5. The CDR3 has 16 residues. Germline V gives CDR1 SNHLY, CDR2 FYNNEI. The CDR3 loop reads CASTTSGTSNTGELFF. The CDR3 DNA reads as TGTGCCAGCACAACTAGCGGGACCTCGAACACCGGGGAGCTGTTTTTT.

The chain employs TRBV19 and TRBJ2-5, with 10 bases fitting TRBD1. CDR3 length: 13 residues. Trimming removed 10 bases from V and 2 bases from J; junction bases left unmatched: 4. Germline loops: CDR1 LNHDA, CDR2 SQIVND (reference sequence). CDR3 bases: TGTGCCACTTTGGGACAGGGGCAAGAGACCCAGTACTTC. It codes for CATLGQGQETQYF. The entire variable domain, with the rest obtained from reference TRBV19 and TRBJ2-5, is as follows: DGGITQSPKYLFRKEGQNVTLSCEQNLNHDAMYWYRQDPGQGLRLIYYSQIVNDFQKGDIAEGYSVSREKKESFPLTVTSAQKNPTAFYLCATLGQGQETQYFGPGTRLLVL.

In this sample, this clone turned up once. The chain is built from TRBV7-9 and TRBJ1-1; unclear D gene. The CDR3 spans 17 residues. V shed 1 base and J shed 0 bases, with 15 bases lying between them. CDR1 SEHNR and CDR2 FQNEAQ come from the germline V gene (reference sequence). The CDR3 is CASSLVKGFLMNTEAFF. The CDR3 nucleotides are TGTGCCAGCAGCTTAGTTAAGGGTTTCCTTATGAACACTGAAGCTTTCTTT.

This clone has just one count. One end of the junction does not line up with germline, which may come from a read error. The rearrangement links TRBV7-7 to TRBJ2-1; TRBD1 matches 9 bases. The CDR3 totals 16 residues. The germline gives CDR1 SSHAT, CDR2 FNYEAQ (reference sequence). The CDR3 DNA follows: TGTGCTAGCAGCGGCCCGGGGACAGGGTCCTACAATGAGCAGTTCTTC. Translation gives CASSGPGTGSYNEQFF.

This chain connects TRBV4-2 to TRBJ2-1; TRBD2 aligns across 7 bases. J was trimmed by 7 bases and V by 0 bases; bases with no gene match: 9. This CDR3 comprises 16 residues. Germline CDR1 LGHNA, CDR2 YNFKEQ. In nucleotides, the CDR3 is TGTGCCAGCAGCCAAGAAAGAGGGAGGGCCAAGAATGAGCAGTTCTTC. The encoded protein is CASSQERGRAKNEQFF.

The chain is built from TRBV6-1 and TRBJ2-1; possibly TRBD1 for D (6 bases). Between the trimmed V and J ends, which lost 1 base and 8 bases, there was a span of 15 bases. This CDR3 has 15 amino acids. Per germline, CDR1 MNHNS and CDR2 SASEGT. The CDR3 protein is CASSEGGTPGDEQFF. DNA of the CDR3: TGTGCCAGCAGTGAAGGTGGGACACCAGGGGATGAGCAGTTCTTC.

The rearrangement links TRBV6-5 to TRBJ2-3; 8 nucleotides agree with TRBD1. This CDR3 comprises 15 residues. V was pared by 2 bases and J by 1 base, with 2 bases of the junction left unmatched. Germline V gene lookup returns CDR1 MNHEY and CDR2 SVGAGI. The CDR3 DNA sequence: TGTGCCAGCAGTTACCCGGACAGGGGCACAGATACGCAGTATTTT. This translates into CASSYPDRGTDTQYF.